The rows below give T cell receptor beta chains drawn from one sample of a study of identical twins. A single record per CDR3 protein comes from TCRdb applying MiXCR to the 5' RACE reads. Of some 460,000 distinct CDR3 sequences detected, about 14% appear once; the ten largest clones hold around 0.57%. These data also featured in a second study, about yellow fever vaccine responses in identical twins.

Sequenced: CD4+ T cells sorted from blood. Every receptor here comes from a young woman in good health. Both conserved end residues are part of each CDR3. Each record gives: D gene, clone size, J gene, V gene, CDR3 protein, CDR3 DNA. The D gene is left open where the match is weak. Expanded clones get a size class; other rows say once, few or many, or leave the size out.

TRBD1 NA TRBJ1-4 TRBV12-3/TRBV12-4 CASRQTTGGNEKLFF TGTGCCAGCAGACAAACGACAGGGGGTAATGAAAAACTGTTTTTT
NA few TRBJ2-7 TRBV7-9 CASSWGSTGTSDEQYF TGTGCCAGCAGCTGGGGCTCCACCGGGACCAGCGACGAGCAGTACTTC
TRBD1 few TRBJ2-1 TRBV5-1 CASSSRQGRINEQFF TGCGCCAGCAGCTCCAGACAGGGTAGGATCAATGAGCAGTTCTTC
NA NA TRBJ2-7 TRBV18 CASSPNSGAEQYF TGTGCCAGCTCACCTAATTCAGGGGCCGAGCAGTACTTC
TRBD1 few TRBJ2-7 TRBV6-1 CASSKPGQGYEQYF TGTGCCAGCAGTAAGCCGGGACAGGGGTACGAGCAGTACTTC
NA few TRBJ2-1 TRBV12-3/TRBV12-4 CASSQLLLSSYNEQFF TGTGCCAGCAGCCAACTTCTCTTGAGCTCCTACAATGAGCAGTTCTTC
NA NA TRBJ2-5 TRBV18 CASSTLSETQYF TGTGCCAGCTCAACTCTATCAGAGACCCAGTACTTC
TRBD1 NA TRBJ2-7 TRBV29-1 CSVAGQTYEQYF TGCAGCGTTGCGGGACAGACCTACGAGCAGTACTTC
TRBD1 few TRBJ1-2 TRBV14 CASSQSQGAGGYTF TGTGCCAGCAGCCAATCTCAGGGGGCCGGTGGCTACACCTTC
TRBD2 few TRBJ2-7 TRBV7-9 CASSLGKGLAGPEQYF TGTGCCAGCAGCTTAGGAAAGGGACTAGCGGGACCCGAGCAGTACTTC
NA NA TRBJ2-4 TRBV2 CASSDERLAKNIQYF TGTGCCAGCAGTGACGAACGTCTAGCCAAAAACATTCAGTACTTC
NA NA TRBJ2-1 TRBV7-9 CASSLSAGDNEQFF TGTGCCAGCAGCTTGAGCGCCGGAGACAATGAGCAGTTCTTC
TRBD1 many TRBJ1-5 TRBV12-3/TRBV12-4 CASTWEGAQPQHF TGTGCCAGCACTTGGGAGGGGGCTCAGCCCCAGCATTTT
NA NA TRBJ2-2 TRBV24-1 CATSDLQGYGTGELFF TGTGCCACCAGTGATTTGCAGGGGTACGGCACCGGGGAGCTGTTTTTT
NA many TRBJ2-3 TRBV7-2 CASSVLSSTDTQYF TGTGCCAGCTCCGTTCTATCCAGCACAGATACGCAGTATTTT
NA NA TRBJ2-3 TRBV7-8 CASSFPFGTDTQYF TGTGCCAGCAGCTTCCCCTTTGGAACAGATACGCAGTATTTT
TRBD1 NA TRBJ2-7 TRBV7-9 CASSLGTGWYEQYF TGTGCCAGCAGCTTAGGGACAGGCTGGTACGAGCAGTACTTC
TRBD2 few TRBJ2-1 TRBV5-1 CASSLGTIAGGGNEQFF TGCGCCAGCAGCTTGGGCACTATAGCGGGAGGGGGCAATGAGCAGTTCTTC
TRBD1 few TRBJ2-1 TRBV10-3 CATQTGTGTYNEQFF TGTGCCACCCAAACCGGGACAGGGACATACAATGAGCAGTTCTTC
NA few TRBJ2-5 TRBV7-2 CASSLVLQAETQYF TGTGCCAGCAGCTTAGTGCTCCAGGCGGAGACCCAGTACTTC
NA once TRBJ2-7 TRBV7-2 CASSPDVSPSYEQYF TGTGCCAGCAGCCCAGACGTCTCTCCGAGCTACGAGCAGTACTTC
NA many TRBJ2-7 TRBV28 CASSLSGSQNEQYF TGTGCCAGCAGTTTATCAGGGAGCCAAAACGAGCAGTACTTC
TRBD2 many TRBJ2-2 TRBV7-2 CASSVTSGRGAGELFF TGTGCCAGCAGCGTTACTAGCGGGAGAGGGGCCGGGGAGCTGTTTTTT
NA NA TRBJ2-7 TRBV12-3/TRBV12-4 CASSLDGRGYEQYF TGTGCCAGCAGTTTAGATGGCAGGGGCTACGAGCAGTACTTC
NA NA TRBJ2-7 TRBV9 CASSEGAGVGYEQYF TGTGCCAGCAGCGAGGGGGCGGGGGTTGGCTACGAGCAGTACTTC
TRBD1 few TRBJ2-7 TRBV27 CASSSPDRVPYEQYF TGTGCCAGCAGTTCTCCGGACAGGGTACCCTACGAGCAGTACTTC
TRBD2 few TRBJ2-7 TRBV10-2 CASTPSAGGPWEQYF TGCGCCAGCACCCCCAGCGCGGGAGGGCCTTGGGAGCAGTACTTC
NA many TRBJ2-7 TRBV7-2 CASSLGSQVIYEQYF TGTGCCAGCAGCTTAGGTAGTCAGGTTATTTACGAGCAGTACTTC
TRBD2 NA TRBJ2-1 TRBV20-1 CSAPGRTSGGYNEQFF TGCAGTGCCCCCGGTAGGACTAGCGGGGGGTATAATGAGCAGTTCTTC
TRBD2 few TRBJ2-3 TRBV28 CASSFGGGLGTDTQYF TGTGCCAGCAGTTTTGGCGGGGGACTTGGCACAGATACGCAGTATTTT
TRBD1 NA TRBJ2-1 TRBV14 CASSLRDSREQFF TGTGCCAGCAGCCTCCGGGACAGCCGAGAGCAGTTCTTC
NA NA TRBJ2-5 TRBV6-2/TRBV6-3 CASLSPRGKTYQETQYF TGTGCCTCCTTGAGCCCCAGGGGCAAGACGTACCAAGAGACCCAGTACTTC
NA many TRBJ2-2 TRBV11-2 CASSFPRVVDTGELFF TGTGCCAGCAGCTTCCCCAGGGTGGTGGACACCGGGGAGCTGTTTTTT
TRBD1 NA TRBJ2-1 TRBV20-1 CSAEGARANEQFF TGCAGTGCTGAGGGGGCCAGGGCTAATGAGCAGTTCTTC
NA NA TRBJ2-6 TRBV15 CATSRVQGSSSGANVLTF TGTGCCACCAGCAGAGTACAGGGTTCAAGCTCTGGGGCCAACGTCCTGACTTTC
NA NA TRBJ2-3 TRBV9 CASSPGRTSTDTQYF TGTGCCAGCAGCCCAGGCAGGACTAGCACAGATACGCAGTATTTT
NA NA TRBJ2-1 TRBV6-2/TRBV6-3 CASSYWENEQFF TGTGCCAGCAGTTACTGGGAGAATGAGCAGTTCTTC
NA NA TRBJ2-2 TRBV20-1 CSASGTNTGELFF TGCAGTGCGTCGGGTACAAACACCGGGGAGCTGTTTTTT
TRBD1 NA TRBJ2-5 TRBV11-2 CASSLLGTGDKETQYF TGTGCCAGCAGCTTGTTAGGGACAGGGGACAAAGAGACCCAGTACTTC
NA many TRBJ1-5 TRBV5-6 CASSRGEPGQPQHF TGTGCCAGCAGCCGAGGGGAGCCAGGACAGCCCCAGCATTTT
TRBD2 NA TRBJ2-5 TRBV29-1 CSVPGRGGSDHETQYF TGCAGCGTTCCCGGACGAGGCGGGAGCGATCACGAGACCCAGTACTTC
NA many TRBJ2-2 TRBV9 CASSVASAGTGELFF TGTGCCAGCAGCGTGGCCAGTGCCGGCACCGGGGAGCTGTTTTTT
NA NA TRBJ1-2 TRBV30 CAWGPSGPAIRYTF TGTGCCTGGGGACCTTCCGGACCCGCCATCCGCTACACCTTC
TRBD2 few TRBJ2-3 TRBV24-1 CATSDPLSREGSADTQYF TGTGCCACCAGTGATCCATTGTCCCGGGAGGGAAGTGCAGATACGCAGTATTTT
NA NA TRBJ2-5 TRBV11-2 CASSQTGRNQETQYF TGTGCCAGCAGCCAAACAGGCAGAAACCAAGAGACCCAGTACTTC
NA NA TRBJ2-5 TRBV6-2/TRBV6-3 CASSPWSGQGTQYF TGTGCCAGCAGTCCTTGGTCGGGACAAGGGACCCAGTACTTC
NA many TRBJ1-1 TRBV7-3 CASSYYRDGVAFF TGTGCCAGCAGCTATTACAGGGACGGAGTAGCTTTCTTT
TRBD2 NA TRBJ2-3 TRBV6-2/TRBV6-3 CASSYLRGASTDTQYF TGTGCCAGCAGTTACCTGCGGGGGGCTAGCACAGATACGCAGTATTTT
NA few TRBJ2-3 TRBV20-1 CSAAQGSDTQYF TGCAGTGCTGCCCAAGGATCAGATACGCAGTATTTT
NA NA TRBJ2-5 TRBV27 CASSLTPARAIQETQYF TGTGCCAGCAGTCTCACCCCTGCCAGGGCCATACAAGAGACCCAGTACTTC
NA NA TRBJ2-7 TRBV6-1 CAGQDRLGGYEQYF TGTGCCGGTCAGGACAGGCTGGGGGGGTACGAGCAGTACTTC
TRBD2 NA TRBJ2-2 TRBV5-1 CASSLTSGGLPNTGELFF TGCGCCAGCAGCTTGACTAGCGGGGGACTCCCGAACACCGGGGAGCTGTTTTTT
NA NA TRBJ2-5 TRBV5-1 CASSSGRYQETQYF TGCGCCAGCAGCTCAGGACGGTACCAAGAGACCCAGTACTTC
NA NA TRBJ2-1 TRBV7-3 CASRPKGGLGGNEQFF TGTGCCAGCAGACCAAAAGGGGGGCTAGGTGGGAATGAGCAGTTCTTC
TRBD1 NA TRBJ2-2 TRBV6-1 CASSEAKGARVGELFF TGTGCCAGCAGTGAAGCCAAGGGGGCGCGGGTGGGGGAGCTGTTTTTT